This T cell receptor beta chain was sequenced for a study of identical twins. Study-wide results and limits: Twin-shared out-of-frame alpha sequences were enriched for low generation probability. Rather than following the same donors, the conclusions depended on cross-sectional statistical analysis. Beta clonotypes that were abundant in cord blood contained fewer insertions, a pattern absent from memory repertoires. Within monozygotic twins, out-of-frame TCR alpha sharing was underestimated by the models.

This clonotype was recorded many times. Its antigen is currently unknown. TCRdb reanalysed the 5' RACE reads using MiXCR and keeps one entry per CDR3 protein. The sample carries about 200,000 distinct CDR3 sequences, approximately 8.3% recorded once. Trimming removed 5 bases at V and 7 bases at J, with 21 bases between. This CDR3 spans 16 amino acids. The data also belong to a second study, concerning yellow fever vaccine responses in identical twins.

The chain has TRBV12-3 or TRBV12-4 and TRBJ1-5; the D gene is possibly TRBD1 (5 bases). The sequence was obtained from a woman aged 18-30 years in good health. Sequenced material: memory (CD45RO+) T cells sorted from blood. The CDR3 here is CASSPRTPGGRQPQHF. DNA of the CDR3: TGTGCCAGCAGTCCCCGAACCCCCGGGGGAAGGCAGCCCCAGCATTTT.